Listed below are T cell receptor beta chains from one sample, sequenced in a study of cytomegalovirus exposure and HLA in healthy donors. Sequencing used immunoSEQ multiplex PCR; TCRdb keeps in-frame clones, though not all of them. This table holds about 120,000 clones, around 82% found once. Sample: PBMCs. These receptors all come from a woman in her forties in good health and CMV-seropositive. CDR3s include the opening cysteine and the closing phenylalanine or tryptophan. Fields, in order: clone size, J gene, V gene, D gene, CDR3 protein, CDR3 DNA. The D gene is left open where the match is weak. Size is omitted from some rows. Given values are once, few, many or a class for expanded clones.

.	TRBJ2-1	TRBV19	TRBD1	CASSPGQGGLNEQFF	TGTGCCAGTAGCCCCGGACAGGGTGGTCTCAATGAGCAGTTCTTC
.	TRBJ1-5	TRBV6-4	.	CASSEGRNQPQHF	TGTGCCAGCAGTGAAGGCAGGAATCAGCCCCAGCATTTT
.	TRBJ1-2	TRBV11-3	.	CASSLRRDYGYTF	TGTGCCAGCAGCTTAAGACGGGACTATGGCTACACCTTC
.	TRBJ1-1	TRBV27	.	CASSSGYTEAFF	TGTGCCAGCAGTTCAGGGTACACTGAAGCTTTCTTT
.	TRBJ2-7	TRBV4-3	TRBD1	CASSQDRGRGSVYEQYF	TGCGCCAGCAGCCAAGATCGAGGCAGGGGGTCGGTATACGAGCAGTACTTC
.	TRBJ1-5	TRBV5-6	TRBD1	CAGSHSIDRDSNQPQHF	TGTGCCGGCAGCCACAGCATTGACAGGGATAGCAATCAGCCCCAGCATTTT
.	TRBJ2-3	TRBV12-2	.	CASRLKREGPDTQYF	TGTGCAAGTCGCTTAAAGCGGGAGGGCCCGGATACGCAGTATTTT
few	TRBJ2-7	TRBV11-2	TRBD1	CASSEETGTGAYEQYF	TGTGCCAGCAGCGAGGAGACCGGGACAGGAGCCTACGAGCAGTACTTC
.	TRBJ2-3	TRBV18	.	CASSPKGADTQYF	TGTGCCAGCTCACCAAAGGGGGCAGATACGCAGTATTTT
.	TRBJ1-5	TRBV19	TRBD1	CASSLHPGQGLGNQPQHF	TGTGCCAGTAGTCTACATCCCGGACAGGGCTTGGGCAATCAGCCCCAGCATTTT
.	TRBJ2-7	TRBV19	.	CASSIGLNYEQYF	TGTGCCAGTAGTATCGGACTTAACTACGAGCAGTACTTC
.	TRBJ1-4	TRBV7-8	.	CASSFSVREDEKLFF	TGTGCCAGCAGTTTCTCGGTCAGGGAAGACGAAAAACTGTTTTTT
.	TRBJ2-7	TRBV30	TRBD2	CAWRSGTRAYEQYF	TGTGCCTGGAGAAGCGGGACCCGGGCCTACGAGCAGTACTTC
.	TRBJ2-7	TRBV11-2	TRBD1	CASSSPGTGIYEQYF	TGTGCCAGCAGCTCGCCCGGGACAGGGATCTACGAGCAGTACTTC
.	TRBJ2-1	TRBV11-1	.	CASSLLDYNEQFF	TGTGCCAGCAGCTTACTAGACTACAATGAGCAGTTCTTC
.	TRBJ1-1	TRBV30	.	CAWSVPTGLNTEAFF	TGTGCCTGGAGTGTCCCAACAGGGTTGAACACTGAAGCTTTCTTT
.	TRBJ2-3	TRBV6-1	.	CASSEREAAITDTQYF	TGTGCCAGCAGTGAACGGGAAGCGGCAATCACAGATACGCAGTATTTT
.	TRBJ2-7	TRBV28	TRBD1	CASSSRDRTYEQYF	TGTGCCAGCAGCAGCCGGGACAGGACCTACGAGCAGTACTTC
.	TRBJ2-7	TRBV27	.	CASSLQRARDEQYF	TGTGCCAGCAGTTTACAGCGAGCCCGGGACGAGCAGTACTTC
.	TRBJ2-7	TRBV27	.	CASSPYGVSYEQYF	TGTGCCAGCAGCCCCTACGGGGTGTCCTACGAGCAGTACTTC
.	TRBJ2-4	TRBV4-2	TRBD1	CASSQAIGDTGTDKNIQYF	TGTGCCAGCAGCCAAGCTATAGGGGACACCGGGACAGACAAAAACATTCAGTACTTC
.	TRBJ1-1	TRBV2	.	CASGPRVNTEAFF	TGTGCCAGCGGGCCGAGGGTGAACACTGAAGCTTTCTTT
.	TRBJ1-5	TRBV10-1	.	CASSEFSQPQHF	TGCGCCAGCAGTGAGTTCAGTCAGCCCCAGCATTTT
few	TRBJ2-3	TRBV7-8	TRBD2	CASSFGSGRTDTQYF	TGTGCCAGCAGCTTTGGTAGCGGGAGAACAGATACGCAGTATTTT
.	TRBJ2-1	TRBV28	.	CASSLTTGVRQFF	TGTGCCAGCAGTTTAACGACAGGAGTCAGGCAGTTCTTC
once	TRBJ1-1	TRBV5-1	.	CASSFPGVNTEAFF	TGCGCCAGCAGCTTTCCGGGGGTGAACACTGAAGCTTTCTTT
.	TRBJ2-3	TRBV5-6	.	CASTLARRSADTQYF	TGTGCCAGCACGCTAGCGAGGAGGTCGGCAGATACGCAGTATTTT
.	TRBJ2-7	TRBV6-1	TRBD2	CASSPAGEGYEQYF	TGTGCCAGCAGCCCAGCGGGAGAGGGGTACGAGCAGTACTTC
.	TRBJ2-7	TRBV7-6	TRBD1	CASSLRRGQGFEQYF	TGTGCCAGCAGTCTAAGGAGGGGACAGGGATTCGAGCAGTACTTC
.	TRBJ2-5	TRBV30	.	CAWRPPLRPGFAETQYF	TGTGCCTGGAGGCCCCCCCTCCGGCCAGGGTTTGCGGAGACCCAGTACTTC
.	TRBJ2-3	TRBV6-5	TRBD1	CASKRTGSGDTQYF	TGTGCCAGCAAACGGACAGGCTCCGGAGATACGCAGTATTTT
.	TRBJ2-7	TRBV5-5	.	CASSFEQDYYEQYF	TGTGCCAGCAGCTTTGAACAGGATTACTACGAGCAGTACTTC
.	TRBJ2-7	TRBV4-3	.	CASSQSALSRGEQYF	TGCGCCAGCAGCCAATCGGCCCTGTCGCGGGGCGAGCAGTACTTC
.	TRBJ1-4	TRBV5-4	.	CASSPNSGSGEKLFF	TGTGCCAGCAGCCCGAACAGTGGGAGTGGGGAAAAACTGTTTTTT
.	TRBJ2-7	TRBV28	TRBD1	CASSRLGTGIYEQYF	TGTGCCAGCAGTCGACTCGGGACAGGGATTTACGAGCAGTACTTC
.	TRBJ1-5	TRBV30	.	CAWSASSNQPQHF	TGTGCCTGGAGTGCATCTAGCAATCAGCCCCAGCATTTT
.	TRBJ2-5	TRBV19	TRBD2	CASSPGLAGETQYF	TGTGCCAGTAGTCCGGGACTAGCGGGAGAGACCCAGTACTTC
.	TRBJ1-5	TRBV23-1	.	CASSQSFGAEAQPQHF	TGCGCCAGCAGTCAATCTTTTGGCGCAGAGGCTCAGCCCCAGCATTTT
.	TRBJ2-3	TRBV6-6	TRBD1	CASSYGTGRTDTQYF	TGTGCCAGCAGTTACGGGACAGGACGTACAGATACGCAGTATTTT
few	TRBJ2-1	TRBV20-1	.	CSTEREQFF	TGCAGTACGGAGAGAGAGCAGTTCTTC
.	TRBJ1-5	TRBV11-2	.	CASSFSSNSNQPQHF	TGTGCCAGCAGCTTTTCTAGTAATAGCAATCAGCCCCAGCATTTT
.	TRBJ1-4	TRBV7-2	.	CASSLVPGVTNEKLFF	TGTGCCAGCAGCTTAGTGCCAGGTGTTACTAATGAAAAACTGTTTTTT
.	TRBJ2-1	TRBV7-9	.	CASSSTLSSYNEQFF	TGTGCCAGCAGCTCCACTTTGAGCTCCTACAATGAGCAGTTCTTC
.	TRBJ2-4	TRBV5-6	.	CASTGLAKNIQYF	TGTGCCAGCACCGGACTAGCCAAAAACATTCAGTACTTC
.	TRBJ2-7	TRBV28	.	CASSFGGSYEQYF	TGTGCCAGCAGTTTCGGGGGATCCTACGAGCAGTACTTC
.	TRBJ2-7	TRBV30	TRBD2	CAWRLAGGPYEQYF	TGTGCCTGGAGATTAGCGGGAGGTCCCTACGAGCAGTACTTC
.	TRBJ2-7	TRBV28	.	CASGLATYEQYF	TGTGCCAGCGGGTTAGCGACCTACGAGCAGTACTTC
.	TRBJ2-3	TRBV27	TRBD2	CASSLSLGLAGGPPDTQYF	TGTGCCAGCAGTTTATCATTGGGACTAGCGGGAGGGCCCCCAGATACGCAGTATTTT
.	TRBJ1-3	TRBV21-1	.	CASSKTAAGVGNTIYF	TGTGCCAGCAGCAAAACAGCAGCCGGCGTTGGAAACACCATATATTTT
.	TRBJ1-2	TRBV28	.	CASSSTGRVLYGYTF	TGTGCCAGCAGTTCCACAGGGAGGGTCTTATATGGCTACACCTTC